In its sample, the clone carrying this T cell receptor (beta chain) was seen once. The data are from a study of technical replicates of blood from a few donors. TCRdb keeps only in-frame clones here, not all; method: immunoSEQ multiplex PCR. The sample carries 65,000 to 95,000 clones, around 97% recorded once. CDR1 LGHNA and CDR2 YSLEER come from the germline V gene. V was clipped by 1 base and J by 6 bases; unmatched bases: 8. The CDR3 loop spans 16 amino acids. This sequence joins TRBV4-3 and TRBJ2-7, with 11 nucleotides matching TRBD1. The clonotype was recovered from a human donor in good health. Input material: T cells isolated from PBMCs. CDR3 bases: TGCGCCAGCAGCCAAGGCACAAGGACAGGGGGCCTCGAGCAGTACTTC. Its translation is CASSQGTRTGGLEQYF.